Given below is one T cell receptor beta chain in context. What this receptor recognizes is not known. The sample holds no much larger clone one base away, and base qualities are not on file. The ViraFEST assay stimulated PBMC with viral peptide pools and then used TCR sequencing to identify antigen-specific CD4+ T cell clonotypes by expansion. After roughly 11 days of culture, CD4+ T cells were isolated with the EasySep CD4+ T cell isolation kit. PCR-confirmed SARS-CoV-2 infection had occurred in convalescent patients between March and December 2020, before the Alpha, Beta and Delta variants emerged in the United States. Around 2 million PBMC per well were cultured in IMDM with roughly 5% human AB serum, 8 to 10 IU/ml IL-2 and gentamicin, plus 10 ug/ml peptides. A peptide pool from HIV-1 Nef was used as the negative control culture condition. On days 3 and 7, half of the culture medium was replaced with fresh IL-2-containing medium. Unless otherwise noted, each peptide stimulation condition was cultured in triplicate wells. PBMC were separated from whole blood using Ficoll-Paque Plus gradient centrifugation and were then either cryopreserved at -140C or used fresh. The QIAamp micro DNA kit was used to extract genomic DNA from the cultured CD4+ T cells.

Libraries were built with the immunoSEQ multiplex PCR assay. DNA from the cultured and isolated CD4+ T cells underwent TCR beta CDR3 sequencing. The authors processed their data as follows. Non-productive TCR sequences were removed, reads were trimmed to the CDR3 region, and CDR3s of at least 7 amino acids were retained. The MANAFEST web app was used to identify antigen-specific clonotypes by comparing expansion in peptide wells with expansion in reference cultures. Positive clones required FDR<0.05 expansion versus reference and all other wells, odds ratio above 5, and frequency above 0.1% in two replicate wells. A clonotype was defined as cross-reactive if the clonotype was significantly expanded both in SARS-CoV-2 spike wells and in at least one common cold coronavirus spike condition. CDR3 similarity was assessed by Levenshtein distance using the stringdist R package, and unrooted trees were constructed with ape in R 3.6.1. This is the immuneACCESS table as TCRdb keeps it, with only in-frame sequences that have V and J called. A part of the clones is gone; compared with another copy, unresolved V genes explain less than half, and the rest is unexplained. V, J and clone size reflect that table, while D and trimming were determined from the DNA. This sample is represented by roughly 70,000 clones; under 85% of them were singletons. About 5% of the sample goes to the ten largest clones.

This sample was taken from a study of vaccination effects on CD4 cells after COVID-19 (dated by TCRdb to between 2021 and 2023). Some background on the complete study: Each participant got two doses of an mRNA SARS-CoV-2 vaccine, either BNT162b2 or mRNA-1273. Pre-vaccine samples were drawn from a couple of convalescent patients 16 days and one week before the first dose, at 142 and 148 days after COVID-19 diagnosis. SARS-CoV-2 spike-specific CD4+ TCR repertoires were compared before and after mRNA vaccination in COVID-19 convalescent patients and in infection-naive vaccine recipients. A total of nine to ten COVID-19 convalescent patients and a handful of SARS-CoV-2-naive healthy vaccine recipients were included in the full study. In the study, cultures from other donors were sequenced using the Oncomine TCR Beta short-read assay on an Illumina iSeq 100. On the study overall, not on this receptor specifically: In convalescent patients, the post-vaccine spike-reactive repertoire was composed mainly of new vaccine-induced clones that were largely distinct from infection-induced clones. At late post-vaccination timepoints, both infection-induced and vaccine-induced clones showed marked clonal contraction, consistent with waning T cell responses. Only a small number of convalescent patients were included, and no early post-infection timepoints were available, which limited the study.

The junction carries 17 bases between V and J, which are trimmed by 4 bases and 1 base respectively. CDR1 and CDR2 are drawn from the germline V gene: SNHLY, FYNNEI. Reading from cysteine to phenylalanine, the CDR3 counts 18 amino acids. Kept here is only the CDR3 DNA, which spans 54 bases and is read in frame from base 1. The sequence was obtained from a human donor who had a prior SARS-CoV-2 infection. The rearranged segments are TRBV2 and TRBJ2-6; 5 matching bases give a weak D call of TRBD1. The sample in question was CD4+ T cells from PBMCs cultured with HIV peptides, obtained before COVID-19 vaccination. Reading the label with the study, this specimen's cell subset or site is: HIV-1 Nef peptide pool negative control/reference culture. The DNA reads TGTGCCAGCAGTGTGTCCGGCAGGGTAGTTTCTGGGGCCAACGTCCTGACTTTC. Its protein is CASSVSGRVVSGANVLTF.